The 13 T cell receptor beta chains below all came from one sample that was sequenced in a study of OX40 agonist ivuxolimab in advanced cancers. The data were produced by immunoSEQ multiplex PCR, yet TCRdb's version contains in-frame clones alone and is incomplete. This table has about 61,000 clones, over 80% appearing once. Here the sequenced sample was CD4+ or CD8+ T cells sorted from blood, taken in a trial of the OX40 agonist ivuxolimab. These receptors all stem from an adult with an advanced solid tumor such as melanoma, head and neck, liver or kidney cancer.

V is TRBV6-5 and J is TRBJ2-1; 7 bases are shared with TRBD1. The germline V gene has CDR1 MNHEY and CDR2 SVGAGI. V was clipped by 5 bases and J by 5 bases; unmatched bases: 6. This CDR3 comprises 14 residues. The CDR3 loop reads CASSPWTGNNEQFF. The CDR3 region has the DNA TGTGCCAGCAGTCCGTGGACAGGCAACAATGAGCAGTTCTTC.

This chain connects TRBV6-5 to TRBJ2-3, with TRBD1 identical over 7 bases. J gave up 0 bases and V 4 bases, and 7 bases lay outside the gene matches. This CDR3 region has 16 residues. The V gene's germline CDR1 is MNHEY and CDR2 SVGAGI. The CDR3 is CASSSGTAPSTDTQYF. The CDR3 nucleotides are TGTGCCAGCAGTTCCGGGACAGCCCCTAGCACAGATACGCAGTATTTT.

This clone was seen once. The rearrangement uses TRBV4-3 and TRBJ2-6; no firm D call. CDR3 size: 18 residues. The ends were cut back, 0 bases at V and 4 bases at J, with 16 bases in the middle. Germline CDR1 LGHNA, CDR2 YSLEER. The CDR3 sequence: CASSQDVAPRIGANVLTF. CDR3 nucleotides: TGCGCCAGCAGCCAAGACGTAGCCCCCAGGATCGGGGCCAACGTCCTGACTTTC.

This chain connects TRBV9 to TRBJ1-1, with TRBD1 identical over 11 bases. Germline CDR1 and CDR2: SGDLS and YYNGEE. The CDR3 is 18 amino acids. The J segment lost 0 bases and the V segment lost 4 bases, leaving 11 bases of the junction unmatched. CDR3 nucleotide sequence: TGTGCCAGCAGCTCCCACGTGGGGACAGGGGGTATGAACACTGAAGCTTTCTTT. This encodes CASSSHVGTGGMNTEAFF.

The rearrangement uses TRBV14 and TRBJ2-1; the D gene is possibly TRBD1 (6 bases). CDR1 is SGHDN, CDR2 FVKESK, per germline. The CDR3 runs 15 residues. The ends were cut back, 3 bases at V and 2 bases at J, with 11 bases in the middle. The CDR3 coding sequence is TGTGCCAGCAGCCATCCAGGGGTAGCCTACAATGAGCAGTTCTTC. This gives the protein CASSHPGVAYNEQFF. Full variable domain (missing parts from reference TRBV14 and TRBJ2-1): EAGVTQFPSHSVIEKGQTVTLRCDPISGHDNLYWYRRVMGKEIKFLLHFVKESKQDESGMPNNRFLAERTGGTYSTLKVQPAELEDSGVYFCASSHPGVAYNEQFFGPGTRLTVL.

This clone has a single count. The chain has TRBV28 and TRBJ2-1, with D uncertain. The CDR3 sequence is 16 residues long. V dropped 4 bases and J dropped 0 bases, with 13 bases sitting between them. Germline V CDR1 and CDR2: MDHEN, SYDVKM. The CDR3 DNA sequence: TGTGCCAGCAGTTCTGGTTGGGCGAGCTCCTACAATGAGCAGTTCTTC. Translating gives CASSSGWASSYNEQFF.

Written as DNA, the CDR3 is TGTGCCAGCAGATCCATCGACGGAGTAGTGGGAAACACCATATATTTT. It specifies CASRSIDGVVGNTIYF. This chain connects TRBV27 to TRBJ1-3, with D unclear. The V gene's germline CDR1 is MNHEY and CDR2 SMNVEV (reference sequence). This CDR3 has 16 amino acids. The V end lost 6 bases, the J end lost 4 bases, and 19 bases lay between the germline ends.

This clone occurred a few times. This chain uses TRBV4-3 with TRBJ1-1; unclear D gene. The CDR3 runs 13 residues. Germline V gene sequence: CDR1 LGHNA, CDR2 YSLEER. The V and J ends lost 3 bases and 2 bases respectively, with 7 bases between them. The CDR3 bases are TGCGCCAGCAGCCAGGGGTATAACACTGAAGCTTTCTTT. It yields the protein CASSQGYNTEAFF.

This sequence joins TRBV19 and TRBJ1-2, with a weak D call TRBD1 (5 bases). CDR1 is LNHDA and CDR2 is SQIVND in the germline V gene (reference sequence). V shed 3 bases and J shed 8 bases, with 10 bases lying between them. The CDR3 runs 12 residues. CDR3 nucleotides: TGTGCCAGTAGTATCGGGGGAAAAGGCTACACCTTC. Its protein product is CASSIGGKGYTF.

The chain carries TRBV28 and TRBJ1-3, with D perhaps matching TRBD1 (6 bases). V shed 3 bases and J shed 1 base, with 13 bases lying between them. Per the germline V gene, CDR1 is MDHEN and CDR2 is SYDVKM. CDR3 length: 16 residues. The CDR3 bases are TGTGCCAGCAGTTTCCCTAGGGACATGTCTGGAAACACCATATATTTT. The encoded protein is CASSFPRDMSGNTIYF.

In DNA, the CDR3 is TGTGCCAGCAGCCCTCTGGGTGGGGCCAACGTCCTGACTTTC. This codes for CASSPLGGANVLTF. The chain couples TRBV9 to TRBJ2-6; D is unclear. CDR3 length: 14 amino acids. Germline loops: CDR1 SGDLS, CDR2 YYNGEE. V was shortened by 4 bases and J by 3 bases, with 8 bases between the two germline ends.

The J gene is TRBJ2-1, the V gene TRBV27; D remains ambiguous. V lost 7 bases to trimming and J lost 6 bases, with 4 bases between them. The CDR3 covers 10 residues. The V gene's germline CDR1 is MNHEY and CDR2 SMNVEV (reference sequence). Here the CDR3 reads CASKGNEQFF. CDR3 DNA sequence: TGTGCCAGCAAGGGCAATGAGCAGTTCTTC.

The genes are TRBV30 and TRBJ2-5; 8 positions agree with TRBD2. V dropped 2 bases and J dropped 0; count of bases not matched to a gene: 14. Germline-derived CDR1 and CDR2 are GTSNPN and SVGIG (reference sequence). There are 18 residues in the CDR3. The CDR3 nucleotides are TGTGCCTGGAGTCCCCTCCGGGGGGGGGCGATGTACCAAGAGACCCAGTACTTC. Amino acids: CAWSPLRGGAMYQETQYF.